The source of this TCR beta chain is a study of human T cells and chemical hapten exposure (dated by TCRdb to 2020 to 2023). Some background on the complete study: For sensitization, 2% DPC in acetone was applied to a 2 cm by 2 cm area of upper inner arm skin. The libraries were sequenced as a pool, and the TCR yield per sample differed mostly because of small variations in library volumes within the pool. Peripheral blood TCR repertoire changes were tracked in vivo in alopecia patients during primary and secondary sensitization to the hapten diphenylcyclopropenone (DPC). Blood samples were taken from patients before sensitization (week 0) and at 2, 6 and about 24 weeks after DPC sensitization. Most of the patients in the cohort were female, and the cohort covered alopecia areata with under or over 50% scalp involvement, alopecia totalis and alopecia universalis. Weekly therapeutic DPC doses were additionally applied to the scalp of patients throughout the approximately 24-week study period. Patch testing was done on the upper back using Finn chambers containing 0.01% DPC, and results were scored after 6 days according to International Contact Dermatitis Research Group standards. Around 29 alopecia patients provided blood for TCR sequencing at one to four time points (pre-sensitization, 2, 6 and 24 weeks). Broader findings and caveats from the paper: Because every patient had alopecia, a presumed autoimmune disease, the patients' immune response might differ from that of healthy individuals. Expanded TCRs formed significantly more large CDR3 similarity clusters than pre-sensitization or healthy control sets, consistent with antigen-driven responses. Repeated subsampling changed both the strength of the expansion versus patch-test correlation and the threshold at which that correlation became significant. DPC sensitization did not change how many TCRs were above 1 in 1000 frequency, and no evidence was found of alterations in global repertoire structure. A positive correlation was found between the number of PT1 expanded TCRs and patch test score, with significance reached at thresholds 8, 16 and 32 but not 4.

Based on the germline V gene, the CDR1 and CDR2 sequences are SQVTM and ANQGSEA. There are 14 amino acids in the CDR3, from cysteine to phenylalanine inclusive. The only DNA kept is the CDR3, 42 bases in frame from the first base. Relative to germline, V is missing 4 bases and J is missing 7 bases, with 10 bases of the junction outside any gene match. The method behind the library was RACE. Instrument used: NextSeq 500. During library preparation, unique molecular identifiers were attached to individual cDNA molecules so that TCRs could be counted in a quantitative, reproducible way. Both TCR alpha and TCR beta chains were sequenced from each blood RNA sample. The authors' pipeline ran thus. Samples had a median of approximately 93,000 TCRs, with a range from about 23,224 to 750,000. The Decombinator software suite was used to annotate V, J and CDR3 in the TCR reads. To make PS versus PT1 abundance plots, every sample was subsampled to the same number of TCRs (28,000). Expanded TCRs were defined as absent before sensitization and observed at least eight times at the 2-week time point. Starting from the raw public reads, TCRdb applied fastp trimming at Q25, assembled clones with MiXCR and retained in-frame beta chains. Entries are consolidated by CDR3 protein sequence, retaining the most common genes and DNA. TCRdb, not the authors, supplied the V and J calls. This sample has 300,000 to 450,000 distinct CDR3 sequences in its table, and approximately 5% of those were observed once. The ten biggest clones cover 2% to 2.5% of the sample.

Read against the paper, the sample's time point label means: patch test 1, 2 weeks after DPC sensitization. According to the study, the label for this sample's treatment or condition signals: therapeutic diphenylcyclopropenone sensitization with weekly scalp DPC. At every patch-test visit, the blood draw took place before the patch test was put on. To be eligible, patients had to be aged 18 to 70, diagnosed with alopecia and judged suitable for DPC therapy, while pregnant patients were excluded. Total RNA was extracted from unfractionated whole blood that had been collected in Tempus Blood RNA tubes. As for this clonotype: The specificity of this receptor is unknown. Per-nucleotide qualities are absent, and no much larger clonotype sits a single base away.

The sample consisted of whole blood, taken in connection with sensitization to the hapten diphenylcyclopropenone (DPC). This chain joins TRBV29-1 to TRBJ2-7, with 10 junctional bases fitting TRBD2. This receptor was obtained from a woman aged 45-65 years with alopecia areata. Some clones in this sample may be carry-over from other donors' samples. Here the CDR3 is given as CSVGPGSGGREQYF. The DNA sequence follows: TGCAGCGTTGGCCCAGGTAGCGGGGGGCGAGAGCAGTACTTC.